This T cell receptor beta chain originates from a study of T cell responses to AZD1222 COVID-19 vaccine. Using immunoSEQ multiplex PCR, the repertoire was profiled, and TCRdb retains in-frame clones only, with some absent. The sample records roughly 130,000 clones, around 90% being singletons. The TCR sequence derives from an adult in good health. The sequencing here drew on peripheral blood, taken on day 0 of AZD1222 vaccination.

CDR3 in amino acids: CASTDQGNQPQHF. CDR3 sequence (DNA): TGTGCCAGCACGGACCAGGGAAATCAGCCCCAGCATTTT. The chain couples TRBV12-3 or TRBV12-4 to TRBJ1-5, with D perhaps TRBD1 (5 bases). The length of the CDR3 is 13 residues. The germline V and J ends were trimmed by 7 bases and 4 bases, with 11 bases remaining between them.